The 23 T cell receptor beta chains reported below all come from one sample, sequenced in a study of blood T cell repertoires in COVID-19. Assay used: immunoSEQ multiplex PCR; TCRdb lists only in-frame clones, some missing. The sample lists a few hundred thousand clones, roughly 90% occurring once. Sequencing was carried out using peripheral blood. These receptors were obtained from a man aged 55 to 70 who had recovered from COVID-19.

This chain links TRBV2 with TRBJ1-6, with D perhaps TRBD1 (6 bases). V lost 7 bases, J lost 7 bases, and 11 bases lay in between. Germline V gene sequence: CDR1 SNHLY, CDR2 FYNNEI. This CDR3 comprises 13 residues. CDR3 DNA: TGTGCCAGCACTCGGGGGGCGAATTCACCCCTCCACTTT. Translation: CASTRGANSPLHF.

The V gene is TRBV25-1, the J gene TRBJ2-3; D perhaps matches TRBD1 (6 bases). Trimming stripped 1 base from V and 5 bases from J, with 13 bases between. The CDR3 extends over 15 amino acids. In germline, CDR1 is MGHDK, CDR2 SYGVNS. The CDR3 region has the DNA TGTGCCAGCAGTGAATGGGGGCAGGGACAAGATACGCAGTATTTT. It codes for CASSEWGQGQDTQYF.

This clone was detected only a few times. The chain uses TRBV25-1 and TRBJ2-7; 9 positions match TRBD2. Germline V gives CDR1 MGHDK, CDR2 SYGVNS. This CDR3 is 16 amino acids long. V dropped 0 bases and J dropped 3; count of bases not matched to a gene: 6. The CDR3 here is CASSEYITSGYYEQYF. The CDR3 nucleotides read TGTGCCAGCAGTGAATATATAACTAGCGGGTACTACGAGCAGTACTTC.

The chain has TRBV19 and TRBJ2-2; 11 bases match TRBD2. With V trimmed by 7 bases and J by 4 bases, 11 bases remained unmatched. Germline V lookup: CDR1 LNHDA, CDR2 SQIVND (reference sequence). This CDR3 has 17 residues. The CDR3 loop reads CASTPVAGGRVTGELFF. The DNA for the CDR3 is TGTGCCAGTACCCCCGTAGCGGGGGGGCGGGTCACCGGGGAGCTGTTTTTT. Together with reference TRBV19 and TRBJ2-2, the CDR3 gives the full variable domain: DGGITQSPKYLFRKEGQNVTLSCEQNLNHDAMYWYRQDPGQGLRLIYYSQIVNDFQKGDIAEGYSVSREKKESFPLTVTSAQKNPTAFYLCASTPVAGGRVTGELFFGEGSRLTVL.

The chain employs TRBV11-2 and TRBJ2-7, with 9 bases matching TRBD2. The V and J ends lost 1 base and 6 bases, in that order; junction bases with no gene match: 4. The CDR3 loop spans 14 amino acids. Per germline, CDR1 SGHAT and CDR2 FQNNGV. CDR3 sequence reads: CASSLAGLAGEQYF. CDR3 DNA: TGTGCCAGCAGCTTAGCGGGACTAGCAGGCGAGCAGTACTTC.

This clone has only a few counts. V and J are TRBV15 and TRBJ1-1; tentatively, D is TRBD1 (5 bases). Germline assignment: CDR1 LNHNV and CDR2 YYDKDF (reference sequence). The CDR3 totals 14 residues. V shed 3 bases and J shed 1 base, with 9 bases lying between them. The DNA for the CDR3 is TGTGCCACCAGCAGCGCCGGACAGAACACTGAAGCTTTCTTT. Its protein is CATSSAGQNTEAFF.

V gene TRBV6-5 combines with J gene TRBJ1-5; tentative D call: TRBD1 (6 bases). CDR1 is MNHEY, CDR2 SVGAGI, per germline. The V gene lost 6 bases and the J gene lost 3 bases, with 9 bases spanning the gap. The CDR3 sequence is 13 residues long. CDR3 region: CASSGQFNQPQHF. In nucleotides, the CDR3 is TGTGCCAGCAGCGGACAGTTCAATCAGCCCCAGCATTTT.

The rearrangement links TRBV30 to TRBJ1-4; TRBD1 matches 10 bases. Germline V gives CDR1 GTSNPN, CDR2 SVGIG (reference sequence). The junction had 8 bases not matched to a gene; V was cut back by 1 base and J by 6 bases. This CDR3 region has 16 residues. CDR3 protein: CAWSARGQGGDEKLFF. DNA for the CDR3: TGTGCCTGGAGTGCCAGAGGACAGGGGGGGGATGAAAAACTGTTTTTT.

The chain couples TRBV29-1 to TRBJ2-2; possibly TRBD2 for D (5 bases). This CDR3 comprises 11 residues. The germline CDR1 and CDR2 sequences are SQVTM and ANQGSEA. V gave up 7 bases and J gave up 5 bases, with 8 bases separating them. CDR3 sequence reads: CSASGTGELFF. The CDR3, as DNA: TGCAGCGCCTCGGGAACCGGGGAGCTGTTTTTT.

The CDR3 DNA follows: TGTGCCAGCAGCCCTCCTCGTGGGGGGGGCCGGAGCACAGATACGCAGTATTTT. This codes for CASSPPRGGGRSTDTQYF. This sequence joins TRBV9 and TRBJ2-3, with D perhaps matching TRBD2 (7 bases). The CDR3 has 18 amino acids. V was pared by 4 bases and J by 0 bases, with 21 bases between. Germline V CDR1 and CDR2: SGDLS, YYNGEE.

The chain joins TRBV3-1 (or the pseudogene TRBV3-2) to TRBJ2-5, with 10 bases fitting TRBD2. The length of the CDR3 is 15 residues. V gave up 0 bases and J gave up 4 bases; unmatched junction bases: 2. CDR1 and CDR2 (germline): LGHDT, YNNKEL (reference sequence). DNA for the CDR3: TGTGCCAGCAGCCAAGAGCCTAGCGGGGGAGAGACCCAGTACTTC. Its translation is CASSQEPSGGETQYF.

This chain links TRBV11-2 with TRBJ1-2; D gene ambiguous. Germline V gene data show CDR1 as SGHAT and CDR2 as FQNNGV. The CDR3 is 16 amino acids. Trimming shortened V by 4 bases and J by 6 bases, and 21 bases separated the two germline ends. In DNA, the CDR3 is TGTGCCAGCAGCTCCATAAACAGACGGAATAGGAATGGCTACACCTTC. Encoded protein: CASSSINRRNRNGYTF.

The CDR3 protein is CASRRGGADTQYF. The CDR3 region has the DNA TGTGCCAGCAGAAGGGGAGGGGCAGATACGCAGTATTTT. The chain has TRBV25-1 and TRBJ2-3; 7 bases agree with TRBD2. V gave up 6 bases and J gave up 4 bases; unmatched junction bases: 4. Germline loops: CDR1 MGHDK, CDR2 SYGVNS. The CDR3 totals 13 residues. Based on the CDR3 plus reference TRBV25-1 and TRBJ2-3, the full variable domain is EADIYQTPRYLVIGTGKKITLECSQTMGHDKMYWYQQDPGMELHLIHYSYGVNSTEKGDLSSESTVSRIRTEHFPLTLESARPSHTSQYLCASRRGGADTQYFGPGTRLTVL.

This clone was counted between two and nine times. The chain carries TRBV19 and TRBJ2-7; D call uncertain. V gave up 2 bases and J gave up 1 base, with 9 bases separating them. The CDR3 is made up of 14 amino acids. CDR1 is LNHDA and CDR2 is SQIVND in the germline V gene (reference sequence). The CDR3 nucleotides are TGTGCCAGTAGTATATCTTGGAGTTCCTACGAGCAGTACTTC. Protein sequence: CASSISWSSYEQYF.

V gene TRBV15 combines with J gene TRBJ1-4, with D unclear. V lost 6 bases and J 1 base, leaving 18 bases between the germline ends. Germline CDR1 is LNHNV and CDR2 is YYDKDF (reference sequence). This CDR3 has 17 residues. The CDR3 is CATSIGIGKETNEKLFF. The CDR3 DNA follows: TGTGCCACCAGTATCGGGATAGGGAAGGAAACTAATGAAAAACTGTTTTTT.

CDR3 nucleotides: TGTGCCACCGGGGGACTTTCTAGCACAGATACGCAGTATTTT. Translating it yields CATGGLSSTDTQYF. The J gene is TRBJ2-3, the V gene TRBV24-1; possible D gene TRBD2, 6 bases. Trimming shortened V by 9 bases and J by 0 bases, and 12 bases separated the two germline ends. The CDR3 length is 14 residues. Germline loops: CDR1 KGHDR, CDR2 SFDVKD.

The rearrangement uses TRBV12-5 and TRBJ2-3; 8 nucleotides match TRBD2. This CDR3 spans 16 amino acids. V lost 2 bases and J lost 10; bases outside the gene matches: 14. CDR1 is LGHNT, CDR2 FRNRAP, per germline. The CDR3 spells CASGLPLPGGVPSQYF. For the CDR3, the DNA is TGTGCTAGTGGTTTGCCCCTACCCGGGGGGGTGCCCTCGCAGTATTTT.

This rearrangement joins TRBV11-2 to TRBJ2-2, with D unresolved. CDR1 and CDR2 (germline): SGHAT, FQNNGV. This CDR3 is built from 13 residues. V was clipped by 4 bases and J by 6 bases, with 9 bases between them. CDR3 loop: CASSSRIPGELFF. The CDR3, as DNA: TGTGCCAGCAGCTCTAGAATCCCCGGGGAGCTGTTTTTT. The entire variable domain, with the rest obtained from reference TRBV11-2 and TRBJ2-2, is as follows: EAGVAQSPRYKIIEKRQSVAFWCNPISGHATLYWYQQILGQGPKLLIQFQNNGVVDDSQLPKDRFSAERLKGVDSTLKIQPAKLEDSAVYLCASSSRIPGELFFGEGSRLTVL.

CDR3: CASSYLAGADYNEQFF. Here the CDR3 DNA reads TGTGCCAGCAGTTATTTAGCGGGGGCCGACTACAATGAGCAGTTCTTC. The genes are TRBV6-2 or TRBV6-3 and TRBJ2-1; 9 nucleotides agree with TRBD2. Trimming took 3 bases from V and 3 from J; bases not matched to a gene: 6. CDR1 is MNHEY and CDR2 is SVGEGT in the germline V gene. This CDR3 contains 16 residues.

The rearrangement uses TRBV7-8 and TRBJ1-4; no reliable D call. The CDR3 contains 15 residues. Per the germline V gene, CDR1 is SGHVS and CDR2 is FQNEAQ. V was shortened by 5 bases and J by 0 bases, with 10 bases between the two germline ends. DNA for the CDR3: TGTGCCAGCAGCCCCGACCTAGCAACTAATGAAAAACTGTTTTTT. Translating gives CASSPDLATNEKLFF.

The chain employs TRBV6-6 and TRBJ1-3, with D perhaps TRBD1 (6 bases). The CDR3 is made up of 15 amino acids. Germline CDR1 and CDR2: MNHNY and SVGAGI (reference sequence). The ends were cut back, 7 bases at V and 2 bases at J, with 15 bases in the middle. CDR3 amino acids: CASNPATGAGNTIYF. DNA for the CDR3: TGTGCCAGCAACCCCGCGACAGGCGCTGGAAACACCATATATTTT.

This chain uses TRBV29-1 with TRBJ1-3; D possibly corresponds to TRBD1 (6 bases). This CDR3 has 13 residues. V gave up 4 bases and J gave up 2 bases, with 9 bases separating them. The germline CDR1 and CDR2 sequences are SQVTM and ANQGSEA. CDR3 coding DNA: TGCAGCGTTGGGGACAACCCTGGAAACACCATATATTTT. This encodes CSVGDNPGNTIYF.

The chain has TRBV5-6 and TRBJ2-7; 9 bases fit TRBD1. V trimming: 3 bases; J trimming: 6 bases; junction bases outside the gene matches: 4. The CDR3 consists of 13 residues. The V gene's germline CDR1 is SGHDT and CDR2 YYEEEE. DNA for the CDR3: TGTGCCAGCAGCTCGGACAGGGGAGGCGAGCAGTACTTC. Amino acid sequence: CASSSDRGGEQYF.